This is a list of T cell receptor beta chains from one sample in a study of T cells in Graves' hyperthyroidism and ophthalmopathy. TCRdb reprocessed the multiplex PCR reads with MiXCR, giving one entry per CDR3 protein. The sample has around 260,000 distinct CDR3 sequences, less than 30% seen once; the top ten hold about 25%. What was sequenced was blood. Receptors originate from a man aged 35 to 55 with Graves' hyperthyroidism that later progressed to Graves' ophthalmopathy. The CDR3 runs from the conserved cysteine through the conserved F or W. A D gene is named only where the DNA matches it firmly. Only part of the rows carry a size: once, few, many, or a class if the clone is expanded.

J,size,D,V,CDR3,DNA
TRBJ1-2,few,-,TRBV19,CASSREIYGYTF,TGTGCCAGTAGTCGGGAAATCTATGGCTACACCTTC
TRBJ2-5,many,-,TRBV27,CASSPSEGGTPQETQYF,TGTGCCAGCAGCCCCTCCGAGGGGGGGACGCCCCAAGAGACCCAGTACTTC
TRBJ2-5,many,-,TRBV30,CAWRPTRGTQYF,TGTGCCTGGAGGCCCACGAGGGGGACCCAGTACTTC
TRBJ2-5,many,-,TRBV12-3/TRBV12-4,CASTLRAKETQYF,TGTGCCAGCACCCTAAGGGCGAAAGAGACCCAGTACTTC
TRBJ1-5,many,-,TRBV2,CASSDSYSNQPQHF,TGTGCCAGCAGTGACAGTTATAGCAATCAGCCCCAGCATTTT
TRBJ2-7,few,-,TRBV20-1,CSAMGVSSYEQYF,TGCAGTGCCATGGGGGTGTCATCCTACGAGCAGTACTTC
TRBJ2-7,many,-,TRBV4-1,CASSQEQGAYEQYF,TGCGCCAGCAGCCAAGAACAGGGTGCCTACGAGCAGTACTTC
TRBJ1-1,-,-,TRBV11-2,CASSFRRATGDTEAFF,TGTGCCAGCAGCTTCCGGCGGGCCACAGGAGACACTGAAGCTTTCTTT
TRBJ1-3,many,-,TRBV12-3/TRBV12-4,CASSFGRTSGNTIYF,TGTGCCAGCAGTTTCGGACGGACCTCTGGAAACACCATATATTTT
TRBJ2-7,-,-,TRBV27,CASSKLARDEQYF,TGTGCCAGCAGTAAATTAGCGAGGGACGAGCAGTACTTC
TRBJ2-2,many,-,TRBV12-3/TRBV12-4,CASTRTRNTGELFF,TGTGCCAGCACCCGAACTAGAAACACCGGGGAGCTGTTTTTT
TRBJ2-1,many,TRBD2,TRBV13,CASSLVRSSGYNEQFF,TGTGCCAGCAGCTTAGTCCGGTCTAGCGGATACAATGAGCAGTTCTTC
TRBJ2-2,many,TRBD2,TRBV13,CASSATLGTTANTGELFF,TGTGCCAGCAGCGCCACCTTAGGGACTACCGCGAACACCGGGGAGCTGTTTTTT
TRBJ1-2,many,-,TRBV20-1,CSANTIGSNYGYTF,TGCAGTGCTAACACGATCGGTTCCAACTATGGCTACACCTTC
TRBJ2-2,-,TRBD2,TRBV28,CASNDLTSGGHLTAGELFF,TGTGCCAGCAACGACTTGACTAGCGGGGGACACCTCACTGCCGGGGAGCTGTTTTTT
TRBJ2-7,few,-,TRBV20-1,CSARAEGFAEQYF,TGCAGTGCTAGAGCGGAAGGGTTCGCCGAGCAGTACTTC
TRBJ1-2,many,TRBD1,TRBV20-1,CSALSGGGGYTF,TGCAGTGCCCTCTCAGGGGGCGGAGGCTACACCTTC
TRBJ1-3,many,-,TRBV11-2,CASSSGAGNTIYF,TGTGCCAGCAGCTCGGGAGCTGGAAACACCATATATTTT
TRBJ1-5,many,TRBD1,TRBV19,CASSPSGTGLNQPQHF,TGTGCCAGTTCACCTTCCGGGACAGGCCTCAATCAGCCCCAGCATTTT
TRBJ1-5,many,TRBD1,TRBV28,CASRTAGTGVSNQPQHF,TGTGCCAGCAGGACCGCCGGGACAGGGGTTAGCAATCAGCCCCAGCATTTT
TRBJ2-3,many,-,TRBV6-5,CASSNGATDTQYF,TGTGCCAGCAGTAACGGGGCAACAGATACGCAGTATTTT
TRBJ1-2,many,-,TRBV28,CASSSGLPYGYTF,TGTGCCAGCAGTTCCGGACTGCCCTATGGCTACACCTTC
TRBJ2-5,many,-,TRBV10-3,CAISVQGTYQETQYF,TGTGCCATCAGCGTGCAGGGGACCTACCAAGAGACCCAGTACTTC
TRBJ1-3,many,TRBD1,TRBV15,CATSRDRTGARDTIYF,TGTGCCACCAGCAGAGATCGGACAGGTGCGAGAGACACCATATATTTT
TRBJ2-7,many,TRBD2,TRBV7-3,CASSLFPRGASGRVSYEQYF,TGTGCCAGCAGCTTATTCCCTCGCGGGGCTAGCGGGAGAGTCTCCTACGAGCAGTACTTC
TRBJ2-7,few,-,TRBV12-3/TRBV12-4,CASRRGGSAYEQYF,TGTGCCAGCAGACGAGGAGGGAGCGCCTACGAGCAGTACTTC